This entry lists 22 T cell receptor beta chains sequenced from one sample in a study of blood T cell repertoires in COVID-19. The table came from immunoSEQ multiplex PCR; TCRdb's copy has only in-frame clones and leaves some out. The data contain around 260,000 clones, just over 85% of them singletons. Source material: peripheral blood. The receptors come from a woman aged 25-40 years with active or convalescent COVID-19.

The V call is TRBV2, the J call TRBJ2-7; 9 nucleotides match TRBD1. CDR1 SNHLY and CDR2 FYNNEI come from the germline V gene. J was trimmed by 4 bases and V by 8 bases; bases with no gene match: 3. CDR3 length: 12 residues. Here the CDR3 reads CASGQGRYEQYF. CDR3 nucleotide sequence: TGTGCCAGCGGACAGGGGAGGTACGAGCAGTACTTC. Complete variable domain (other parts from reference TRBV2 and TRBJ2-7): EPEVTQTPSHQVTQMGQEVILRCVPISNHLYFYWYRQILGQKVEFLVSFYNNEISEKSEIFDDQFSVERPDGSNFTLKIRSTKLEDSAMYFCASGQGRYEQYFGPGTRLTVT.

This sequence joins TRBV5-8 and TRBJ2-1; D ambiguous. V lost 1 base and J 4 bases, leaving 9 bases between the germline ends. CDR3 length equals 14 residues. Germline V gives CDR1 SGHTS, CDR2 YDEGEE. The DNA of the CDR3 is TGTGCCAGCAGCTTGCTTGCGGATTACAATGAGCAGTTCTTC. This codes for CASSLLADYNEQFF.

This chain joins TRBV7-8 and TRBJ2-2; tentatively, D is TRBD1 (6 bases). This CDR3 is 15 amino acids long. V gave up 5 bases and J gave up 6 bases, with 16 bases separating them. Per the germline V gene, CDR1 is SGHVS and CDR2 is FQNEAQ. The CDR3 bases are TGTGCCAGCAGCCCACAGGGTGTTGAGCCCGGGGAGCTGTTTTTT. Translation: CASSPQGVEPGELFF.

This clone showed up just once. This chain joins TRBV7-8 and TRBJ1-5; TRBD1 is a possible D gene (6 bases). V lost 3 bases to trimming and J lost 5 bases, with 14 bases between them. In germline, CDR1 is SGHVS, CDR2 FQNEAQ. This CDR3 contains 15 residues. Here the CDR3 DNA reads TGTGCCAGCAGCTTGACAGGTCGGACTTATCAGCCCCAGCATTTT. Amino acids: CASSLTGRTYQPQHF.

This clone appeared once. This chain links TRBV18 with TRBJ1-1; 7 nucleotides match TRBD1. This CDR3 comprises 15 residues. Germline-derived CDR1 and CDR2 are KGHSH and LQKENI. Germline trimming cut 6 bases from V and 2 bases from J; bases unmatched to any gene: 9. The CDR3: CASSQATGTNTEAFF. CDR3 bases: TGTGCCAGCTCTCAAGCGACAGGGACCAACACTGAAGCTTTCTTT.

The V and J genes are TRBV7-2 and TRBJ1-2, with D possibly TRBD1 on 6 matching bases. The germline V gene encodes CDR1 SGHTA and CDR2 FQGNSA. The CDR3 length is 13 residues. Between the trimmed V and J ends, which lost 5 bases and 5 bases, there was a span of 12 bases. The CDR3 DNA sequence: TGTGCCAGCAGCGGACAGCCCAGTTATGGCTACACCTTC. This codes for CASSGQPSYGYTF.

The CDR3 sequence: CASSQDQGDLGGYTF. In DNA, the CDR3 is TGTGCCAGCAGCCAAGATCAAGGGGATTTGGGGGGCTACACCTTC. The genes are TRBV4-2 and TRBJ1-2; D is perhaps TRBD1 (5 bases). CDR1 and CDR2 (germline): LGHNA, YNFKEQ. This CDR3 comprises 15 residues. Trimming took off 0 bases at V and 8 bases at J, with 16 bases between the two ends.

The chain carries TRBV30 and TRBJ2-5; 9 bases are shared with TRBD2. The junction had 9 bases not matched to a gene; V was cut back by 0 bases and J by 1 base. This CDR3 comprises 17 residues. Germline V gene sequence: CDR1 GTSNPN, CDR2 SVGIG (reference sequence). The CDR3 here is CAWSVKKLAGLQETQYF. The CDR3 bases are TGTGCCTGGAGTGTAAAGAAGCTAGCGGGGCTCCAAGAGACCCAGTACTTC.

This chain joins TRBV5-1 and TRBJ2-3; TRBD1 aligns across 7 bases. The CDR3 spans 14 residues. The germline CDR1 and CDR2 sequences are SGHRS and YFSETQ. V gave up 7 bases and J gave up 1 base; unmatched junction bases: 6. The CDR3 DNA follows: TGCGCCAGCTACTTCACAGGGGGCACAGATACGCAGTATTTT. Protein sequence: CASYFTGGTDTQYF.

The CDR3 region is CASSFYAAFNYGYTF. CDR3 in DNA: TGTGCCAGCAGTTTCTACGCGGCGTTTAACTATGGCTACACCTTC. V is TRBV6-2 or TRBV6-3 and J is TRBJ1-2, with D uncertain. The CDR3 is 15 residues long. V dropped 4 bases and J dropped 1 base, with 13 bases sitting between them. The germline V gene encodes CDR1 MNHEY and CDR2 SVGEGT.

On this clone itself: Other nucleotide sequences in the sample specify the same CDR3. The chain is built from TRBV18 and TRBJ1-1, with no clear D. Deletions cut 2 bases from V and 5 bases from J, with 6 bases between. Germline CDR1 reads KGHSH; CDR2 reads LQKENI. The CDR3 contains 12 residues. CDR3 DNA sequence: TGTGCCAGCTCACCATCACGGACTGAAGCTTTCTTT. It encodes CASSPSRTEAFF. Using reference TRBV18 and TRBJ1-1 for the parts outside the CDR3, the full variable domain is NAGVMQNPRHLVRRRGQEARLRCSPMKGHSHVYWYRQLPEEGLKFMVYLQKENIIDESGMPKERFSAEFPKEGPSILRIQQVVRGDSAAYFCASSPSRTEAFFGQGTRLTVV.

V usage is TRBV6-4 and J usage is TRBJ2-3; TRBD2 aligns across 14 bases. V was pared by 10 bases and J by 3 bases, with 9 bases of the junction left unmatched. CDR3 size: 16 residues. Germline CDR1 reads MRHNA; CDR2 reads SNTAGT. CDR3 residues: CATSPTSGGATDTQYF. In nucleotides, the CDR3 is TGTGCCACCTCCCCGACTAGCGGGGGGGCAACAGATACGCAGTATTTT.

This sequence joins TRBV5-1 and TRBJ1-4, with 9 bases matching TRBD1. Germline CDR1 SGHRS, CDR2 YFSETQ. The CDR3 is 17 residues long. Unmatched junction bases numbered 3, after V lost 0 bases and J lost 0 bases. CDR3 coding DNA: TGCGCCAGCAGCTTGGGACAGGGGGGTGCAACTAATGAAAAACTGTTTTTT. This encodes CASSLGQGGATNEKLFF.

This clone was seen just once. V is TRBV19 and J is TRBJ1-2, with 8 bases identical to TRBD1. Germline V CDR1 and CDR2: LNHDA, SQIVND (reference sequence). V shed 4 bases, J shed 8 bases, and the junction held 12 bases outside the gene matches. The CDR3 has 15 residues. CDR3 loop: CASSTRDRRNGGYTF. The CDR3 region has the DNA TGTGCCAGTAGTACAAGGGACAGGCGTAACGGAGGCTACACCTTC.

The chain employs TRBV7-2 and TRBJ1-4; TRBD1 aligns across 10 bases. This CDR3 region has 15 residues. With V trimmed by 5 bases and J by 10 bases, 10 bases remained unmatched. Germline CDR1 reads SGHTA; CDR2 reads FQGNSA. The CDR3 coding sequence is TGTGCCAGCAGCCCACCGACAGGGGGCTACGGAAAACTGTTTTTT. Its translation is CASSPPTGGYGKLFF.

The chain carries TRBV4-3 and TRBJ2-5, with a possible D match to TRBD2 (6 bases). The CDR3 loop spans 15 amino acids. Germline assignment: CDR1 LGHNA and CDR2 YSLEER. The V end was cut by 0 bases, the J end by 4 bases, with 12 bases between. CDR3 DNA: TGCGCCAGCAGCCAAGAGGGAGGAACGGGAGAGACCCAGTACTTC. Residues: CASSQEGGTGETQYF.

The gene calls are TRBV4-2 and TRBJ2-6, with 10 bases matching TRBD1. J lost 2 bases, V lost 1 base, and 8 bases had no gene match. CDR1 and CDR2 (germline): LGHNA, YNFKEQ. This CDR3 has 19 residues. CDR3 residues: CASSQVLGQGGAGANVLTF. CDR3 in DNA: TGTGCCAGCAGCCAAGTCCTAGGACAGGGGGGAGCTGGGGCCAACGTCCTGACTTTC.

This sequence joins TRBV11-1 and TRBJ1-1; no clear D gene. CDR1 is SGHAT and CDR2 is FQDESV in the germline V gene (reference sequence). This CDR3 region has 13 residues. The V and J ends lost 1 base and 5 bases respectively, with 8 bases between them. The CDR3 reads CASSLVRGTEAFF. In DNA, the CDR3 is TGTGCCAGCAGCTTAGTTCGGGGAACTGAAGCTTTCTTT.

With regard to this clone: The same CDR3 is also encoded by other DNA sequences in this sample. The chain links TRBV5-1 to TRBJ2-3; the match to TRBD2 covers 11 bases. Germline loops: CDR1 SGHRS, CDR2 YFSETQ. Trimming took 0 bases from V and 1 from J; bases not matched to a gene: 4. This CDR3 is 17 amino acids long. CDR3: CASSLGSSGGRTDTQYF. Written as DNA, the CDR3 is TGCGCCAGCAGCTTGGGATCTAGCGGGGGGCGCACAGATACGCAGTATTTT.

This rearrangement joins TRBV6-1 to TRBJ2-7; 10 bases are a match to TRBD2. Trimming at V came to 3 bases and at J to 5 bases, leaving 10 bases not matched to a gene. The germline CDR1 and CDR2 sequences are MNHNS and SASEGT. CDR3 size: 16 residues. The CDR3 DNA is TGTGCCAGCAGTGAGCAGAGCGGGGGGGGTTACAACGAGCAGTACTTC. This sequence encodes CASSEQSGGGYNEQYF.

This sequence joins TRBV4-3 and TRBJ2-7; 7 nucleotides agree with TRBD2. V trimming: 2 bases; J trimming: 8 bases; junction bases outside the gene matches: 9. Germline V CDR1 and CDR2: LGHNA, YSLEER. CDR3 length: 14 amino acids. CDR3 bases: TGCGCCAGCAGCCAAAGTCTAGCGGCGCTCAAGCAGTACTTC. This translates into CASSQSLAALKQYF.

V usage is TRBV5-1 and J usage is TRBJ1-1; a possible D gene is TRBD1 (5 bases). CDR1 is SGHRS, CDR2 YFSETQ, per germline. The CDR3 length is 16 residues. V lost 0 bases to trimming and J lost 4 bases, with 16 bases between them. CDR3: CASSLALGGVGTEAFF. CDR3 sequence (DNA): TGCGCCAGCAGCTTGGCGCTAGGAGGGGTCGGCACTGAAGCTTTCTTT.